This T cell receptor (beta chain) was observed in a study of beta chain features in type 1 diabetes. The overall study: All samples together contributed 107,917,701 sorted cells for examination. Whole-study findings and limits: For cells with high TCR expression, cDNA sequencing could yield over-representation. For Type 1 diabetes patients, all four CD4+ subsets carried TCRB CDR3s that were moderately but significantly shorter. Fewer insertions but more deletions were seen at VDJ junctions in type 1 diabetes patients.

Germline CDR1 reads SEHNR; CDR2 reads FQNEAQ (reference sequence). Trimming took 8 bases from V and 2 from J, leaving 13 bases between them. The CDR3 totals 13 residues. Isolated RNA was reverse transcribed in full, so expressed TCRB transcripts were sequenced. Some clones are missing from TCRdb's copy, which holds only in-frame ones; the method was immunoSEQ multiplex PCR. This table has 85,000 to 110,000 clones, 28% appearing once. As regards this clone: Its antigen remains unknown.

CD4+ naive, central memory, regulatory and stem cell-like memory subsets were isolated by sorting on CD45RO/CCR7/CD25/CD127/CD95/CD27. The chain joins TRBV7-9 to TRBJ2-7, with D possibly being TRBD2 (5 bases). Sequencing was carried out using central memory CD4+ T cells from blood. The receptor was derived from a woman between 18 and 29 years old with type 1 diabetes. The CDR3 sequence is CASGLMTPYEQYF. For the CDR3, the DNA is TGTGCCAGCGGACTTATGACGCCCTACGAGCAGTACTTC.